The next 27 T cell receptor beta chains were all read from a single sample in a study of T-cell memory formation after mild COVID-19. TCRdb recomputed calls from the 5' RACE reads with MiXCR, one row per CDR3 protein. This table has 100,000 to 120,000 distinct CDR3 sequences, over 20% appearing once. Sequencing used PBMCs or a T cell subset sorted from them (not recorded which). The receptors were sampled from a young man who had mild COVID-19 (a few samples of this study predate the infection). Cell type and time point are not known.

In its sample, this clonotype was seen a few times. The chain has TRBV11-2 and TRBJ2-2, with unresolved D. In germline, CDR1 is SGHAT, CDR2 FQNNGV. V lost 5 bases and J lost 5, with 9 bases in between. The CDR3 length is 13 residues. The DNA of the CDR3 is TGTGCCAGCAGCCCTCGGGTTACCGGGGAGCTGTTTTTT. Amino acid sequence: CASSPRVTGELFF.

This clonotype turned up a few times. The chain combines TRBV7-3 with TRBJ1-1; the D gene is possibly TRBD1 (5 bases). Germline CDR1 is SGHTA and CDR2 is FQGTGA. The germline V and J ends were trimmed by 5 bases and 0 bases, with 22 bases remaining between them. This CDR3 has 18 amino acids. CDR3 sequence reads: CASSQYPHQGGMNTEAFF. The CDR3 region has the DNA TGTGCCAGCAGCCAGTACCCCCATCAGGGAGGGATGAACACTGAAGCTTTCTTT.

This clonotype turned up a few times. For the CDR3, the DNA is TGTGCCAGCAGTTTCGTAAAGAACACCGGGGAGCTGTTTTTT. This codes for CASSFVKNTGELFF. J is TRBJ2-2 and V is TRBV6-2 or TRBV6-3, with D uncertain. Germline-derived CDR1 and CDR2 are MNHEY and SVGEGT. Trimming stripped 4 bases from V and 1 base from J, with 7 bases between. CDR3 length: 14 amino acids.

V usage is TRBV4-1 and J usage is TRBJ1-2; D might be TRBD1 (6 bases). Germline V gene lookup returns CDR1 MGHRA and CDR2 YSYEKL. Trimming stripped 8 bases from V and 0 bases from J, with 16 bases between. CDR3 length: 15 amino acids. CDR3 in amino acids: CASWGAGKTNYGYTF. CDR3 sequence (DNA): TGCGCCAGCTGGGGGGCAGGGAAAACTAACTATGGCTACACCTTC.

V is TRBV4-1 and J is TRBJ1-2; TRBD1 matches 7 bases. Germline-derived CDR1 and CDR2 are MGHRA and YSYEKL. V lost 0 bases and J lost 5; bases outside the gene matches: 3. There are 14 residues in the CDR3. The CDR3 sequence is CASSQETGPYGYTF. In DNA, the CDR3 is TGCGCCAGCAGCCAAGAGACAGGGCCTTATGGCTACACCTTC.

The V call is TRBV6-6, the J call TRBJ2-6; D may be TRBD1 (5 bases). This CDR3 spans 16 amino acids. Between the trimmed V and J ends, which lost 2 bases and 4 bases, there was a span of 12 bases. In germline, CDR1 is MNHNY, CDR2 SVGAGI (reference sequence). The CDR3 DNA sequence: TGTGCCAGCAGTTACGCCGACAGTTCGGGGGCCAACGTCCTGACTTTC. Translation: CASSYADSSGANVLTF.

This clonotype was observed a few times. The rearrangement links TRBV9 to TRBJ1-1; D gene uncertain. V was shortened by 3 bases and J by 5 bases, with 11 bases between the two germline ends. This CDR3 is built from 13 residues. In germline, CDR1 is SGDLS, CDR2 YYNGEE. Written as DNA, the CDR3 is TGTGCCAGCAGCGCCTTCGGGAGAACTGAAGCTTTCTTT. It yields the protein CASSAFGRTEAFF.

J is TRBJ2-2 and V is TRBV10-2; D remains unclear. This CDR3 is 12 amino acids long. Germline assignment: CDR1 WSHSY and CDR2 SAAADI. V was pared by 2 bases and J by 8 bases, with 6 bases between. The CDR3 nucleotides read TGCGCCAGCAGTGAGGGGATGGGGGAGCTGTTTTTT. Amino acid sequence: CASSEGMGELFF.

This clonotype was observed a few times. CDR3 nucleotide sequence: TGCGCCAGCAGCTGGACAGGGGGGAACACTGAAGCTTTCTTT. Translated, it gives CASSWTGGNTEAFF. The V and J genes are TRBV5-1 and TRBJ1-1; 10 bases agree with TRBD1. V was clipped by 3 bases and J by 1 base; unmatched bases: 0. Germline CDR1 is SGHRS and CDR2 is YFSETQ. This CDR3 is built from 14 residues.

V and J are TRBV25-1 and TRBJ1-2; D perhaps matches TRBD1 (6 bases). CDR3 length: 13 residues. In germline, CDR1 is MGHDK, CDR2 SYGVNS. Trimming cost V 7 bases and J 2 bases, with 11 bases left between them. In DNA form, the CDR3 reads TGTGCCAGCATTTCAACAGGGAACTATGGCTACACCTTC. The encoded protein is CASISTGNYGYTF.

The V and J genes are TRBV11-2 and TRBJ2-3; D is undetermined. This CDR3 comprises 16 residues. V lost 2 bases, J lost 2 bases, and 14 bases lay in between. From germline, CDR1 is SGHAT and CDR2 FQNNGV. CDR3 DNA: TGTGCCAGCAGCTTAAGGGCCAGAACAACCACAGATACGCAGTATTTT. Its protein is CASSLRARTTTDTQYF.

The V call is TRBV7-9, the J call TRBJ2-6, with D possibly TRBD2 on 6 matching bases. V was pared by 8 bases and J by 0 bases, with 8 bases between. This CDR3 comprises 14 residues. CDR1 and CDR2 from the germline V gene are SEHNR and FQNEAQ (reference sequence). The CDR3 region has the DNA TGTGCCAGCGGAGGGTACTCTGGGGCCAACGTCCTGACTTTC. It yields the protein CASGGYSGANVLTF.

The CDR3 sequence: CASSQDGAEGETQYF. The CDR3 nucleotides are TGCGCCAGCAGCCAAGATGGGGCAGAGGGGGAGACCCAGTACTTC. V and J are TRBV4-3 and TRBJ2-5; D possibly matches TRBD1 or TRBD2 (5 bases each). The CDR3 totals 15 residues. CDR1 LGHNA and CDR2 YSLEER come from the germline V gene. Trimming removed 0 bases at V and 5 bases at J, with 13 bases between.

Only a few counts were recorded for this clonotype. This chain connects TRBV6-6 to TRBJ1-2; 9 bases agree with TRBD1. Per the germline V gene, CDR1 is MNHNY and CDR2 is SVGAGI (reference sequence). The CDR3 is made up of 16 amino acids. Trimming cost V 2 bases and J 6 bases; bases outside gene matches: 10. As DNA, the CDR3 is TGTGCCAGCAGTTACCTGATCACAGGGGGCAAGGATGGCTACACCTTC. Translated, it gives CASSYLITGGKDGYTF.

The chain employs TRBV2 and TRBJ2-7, with 11 bases matching TRBD1. Unmatched junction bases numbered 5, after V lost 6 bases and J lost 7 bases. The CDR3 is made up of 13 amino acids. The germline gives CDR1 SNHLY, CDR2 FYNNEI. CDR3 amino acids: CASRDRGLREQYV. Written as DNA, the CDR3 is TGTGCCAGCAGGGACAGGGGGCTGCGGGAGCAGTACGTC.

The chain combines TRBV7-2 with TRBJ1-1; D might be TRBD1 (6 bases). CDR3 length: 13 amino acids. CDR1 SGHTA and CDR2 FQGNSA come from the germline V gene. V gave up 6 bases and J gave up 3 bases, with 11 bases separating them. The CDR3 DNA is TGTGCCAGCAGACAGGGAGGGCACACTGAAGCTTTCTTT. This gives the protein CASRQGGHTEAFF.

The V gene is TRBV12-3 or TRBV12-4, the J gene TRBJ1-1, with D uncertain. The CDR3 contains 11 residues. The ends were cut back, 5 bases at V and 7 bases at J, with 8 bases in the middle. The chain's CDR3 is CASSRGSEAFF. For the CDR3, the DNA is TGTGCCAGCAGTCGCGGGAGTGAAGCTTTCTTT.

This clonotype appeared a few times. The CDR3 spells CASSGGRNQPQHF. CDR3 coding DNA: TGCGCCAGCAGCGGGGGGCGAAATCAGCCCCAGCATTTT. The rearrangement links TRBV4-1 to TRBJ1-5, with D possibly being TRBD1 (6 bases). The germline V gene encodes CDR1 MGHRA and CDR2 YSYEKL. This CDR3 has 13 residues. Between the trimmed V and J ends, which lost 5 bases and 4 bases, there was a span of 9 bases.

The table lists this clonotype with a few counts. This rearrangement joins TRBV7-8 to TRBJ2-5; TRBD2 agrees at 9 bases. V lost 2 bases and J lost 2; bases outside the gene matches: 3. Germline loops: CDR1 SGHVS, CDR2 FQNEAQ. This CDR3 is built from 15 residues. The CDR3 bases are TGTGCCAGCAGCTTACTAGCGGGGAAGCAAGAGACCCAGTACTTC. This codes for CASSLLAGKQETQYF.

This clonotype was seen at least ten times. V gene TRBV4-1 combines with J gene TRBJ2-5, with no clear D. This CDR3 region has 16 residues. Trimming cost V 5 bases and J 2 bases, with 18 bases left between them. CDR1 MGHRA and CDR2 YSYEKL come from the germline V gene. CDR3 in amino acids: CASSFEPTDAQETQYF. The CDR3 DNA reads TGCGCCAGCAGCTTCGAACCGACCGACGCACAAGAGACCCAGTACTTC.

This chain links TRBV4-3 with TRBJ1-2, with a possible D match to TRBD1 (5 bases). CDR3 length: 14 amino acids. The V and J ends lost 6 bases and 5 bases respectively, with 16 bases between them. Germline CDR1 is LGHNA and CDR2 is YSLEER. DNA of the CDR3: TGCGCCAGCAGTACAGGCAAGGGAGGGTATGGCTACACCTTC. It encodes CASSTGKGGYGYTF.

At least ten counts were recorded for this clonotype. This rearrangement joins TRBV27 to TRBJ2-3, with 7 nucleotides matching TRBD2. Germline V gives CDR1 MNHEY, CDR2 SMNVEV (reference sequence). CDR3 size: 13 residues. V was clipped by 5 bases and J by 4 bases; unmatched bases: 3. The DNA for the CDR3 is TGTGCCAGCAGTCTCACTAGCGCAGATACGCAGTATTTT. Translation: CASSLTSADTQYF.

This clonotype was seen a few times. The gene calls are TRBV14 and TRBJ1-2; unclear D gene. The germline CDR1 and CDR2 sequences are SGHDN and FVKESK. CDR3 size: 14 residues. V was clipped by 2 bases and J by 10 bases, with 17 bases between them. The CDR3 region has the DNA TGTGCCAGCAGCCAATTCTTTGGGGTCCCAACCTACACCTTC. It yields the protein CASSQFFGVPTYTF.

The CDR3 region is CASSRHDRGQETQYF. As DNA, the CDR3 is TGTGCCAGCAGTCGTCACGACAGGGGGCAAGAGACCCAGTACTTC. The chain joins TRBV6-2 or TRBV6-3 to TRBJ2-5; 9 bases agree with TRBD1. Losses at the gene ends were 5 bases for V and 2 bases for J; bases not matched to a gene: 6. The CDR3 is 15 amino acids. The germline V gene encodes CDR1 MNHEY and CDR2 SVGEGT.

This chain connects TRBV6-5 to TRBJ2-3; D not certain. Deletions cut 1 base from V and 2 bases from J, with 4 bases between. Germline V gene lookup returns CDR1 MNHEY and CDR2 SVGAGI. This CDR3 spans 13 amino acids. Written as DNA, the CDR3 is TGTGCCAGCAGTTACTTGTCCACAGATACGCAGTATTTT. As protein: CASSYLSTDTQYF.

The chain employs TRBV6-5 and TRBJ2-7, with 8 bases fitting TRBD1. The length of the CDR3 is 17 residues. The germline gives CDR1 MNHEY, CDR2 SVGAGI. V gave up 0 bases and J gave up 0 bases; unmatched junction bases: 7. DNA of the CDR3: TGTGCCAGCAGTTACTCCTCGGGACAGGCGATCTCCTACGAGCAGTACGTC. It codes for CASSYSSGQAISYEQYV.

The chain recombines TRBV7-6 with TRBJ2-3; a possible D gene is TRBD2 (5 bases). The V gene lost 2 bases and the J gene lost 3 bases, with 9 bases spanning the gap. CDR1 and CDR2 (germline): SGHVS, FNYEAQ. The CDR3 sequence is 14 residues long. In DNA form, the CDR3 reads TGTGCCAGCAGCTTAAATGGCGGGACAGATACGCAGTATTTT. This sequence encodes CASSLNGGTDTQYF.